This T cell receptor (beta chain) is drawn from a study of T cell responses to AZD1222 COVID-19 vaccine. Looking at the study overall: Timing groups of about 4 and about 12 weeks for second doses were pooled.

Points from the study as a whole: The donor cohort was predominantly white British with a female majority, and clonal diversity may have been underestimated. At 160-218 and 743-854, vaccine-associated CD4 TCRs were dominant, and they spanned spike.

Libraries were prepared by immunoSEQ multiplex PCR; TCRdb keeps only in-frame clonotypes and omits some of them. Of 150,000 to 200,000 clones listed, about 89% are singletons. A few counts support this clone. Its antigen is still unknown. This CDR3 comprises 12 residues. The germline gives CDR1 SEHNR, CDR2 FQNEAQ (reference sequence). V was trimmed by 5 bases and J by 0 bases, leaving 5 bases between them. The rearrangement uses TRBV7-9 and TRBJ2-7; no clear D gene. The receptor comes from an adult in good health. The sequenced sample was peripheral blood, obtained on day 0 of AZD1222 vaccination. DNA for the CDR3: TGTGCCAGCAGCATACTCTCCTACGAGCAGTACTTC. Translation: CASSILSYEQYF.